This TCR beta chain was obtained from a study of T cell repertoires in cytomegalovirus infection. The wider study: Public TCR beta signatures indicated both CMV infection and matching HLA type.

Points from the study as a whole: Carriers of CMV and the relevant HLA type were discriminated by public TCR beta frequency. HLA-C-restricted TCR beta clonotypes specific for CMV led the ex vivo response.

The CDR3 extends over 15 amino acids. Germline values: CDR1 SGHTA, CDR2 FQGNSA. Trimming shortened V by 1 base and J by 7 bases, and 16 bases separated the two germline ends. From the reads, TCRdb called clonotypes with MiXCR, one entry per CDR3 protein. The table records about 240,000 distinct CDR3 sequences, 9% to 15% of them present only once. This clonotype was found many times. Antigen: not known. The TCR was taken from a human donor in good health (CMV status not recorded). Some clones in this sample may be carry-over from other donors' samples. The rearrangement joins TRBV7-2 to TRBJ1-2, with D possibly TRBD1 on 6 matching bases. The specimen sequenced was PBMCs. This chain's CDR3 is CASSLEIMGGGGYTF. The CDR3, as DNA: TGTGCCAGCAGCTTAGAGATTATGGGGGGCGGTGGCTACACCTTC.